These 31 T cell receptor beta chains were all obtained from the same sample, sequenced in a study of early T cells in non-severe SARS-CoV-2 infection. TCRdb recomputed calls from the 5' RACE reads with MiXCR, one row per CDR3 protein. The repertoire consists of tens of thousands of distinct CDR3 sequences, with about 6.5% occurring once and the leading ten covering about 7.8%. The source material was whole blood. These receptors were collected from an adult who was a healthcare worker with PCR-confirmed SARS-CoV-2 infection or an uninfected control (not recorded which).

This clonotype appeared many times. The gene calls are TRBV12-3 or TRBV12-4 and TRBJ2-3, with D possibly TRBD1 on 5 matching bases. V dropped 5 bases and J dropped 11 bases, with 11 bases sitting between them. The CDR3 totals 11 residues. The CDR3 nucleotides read TGTGCCAGCAGTCTGAAGACAGAGCAGTATTTT. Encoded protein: CASSLKTEQYF.

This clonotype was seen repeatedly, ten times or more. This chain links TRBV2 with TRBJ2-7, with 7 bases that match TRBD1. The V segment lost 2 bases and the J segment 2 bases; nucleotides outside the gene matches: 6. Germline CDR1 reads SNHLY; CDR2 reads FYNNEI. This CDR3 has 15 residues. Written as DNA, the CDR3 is TGTGCCAGCAGTGAACCTAGGGACAGCGCCTACGAGCAGTACTTC. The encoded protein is CASSEPRDSAYEQYF. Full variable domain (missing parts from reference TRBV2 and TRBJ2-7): EPEVTQTPSHQVTQMGQEVILRCVPISNHLYFYWYRQILGQKVEFLVSFYNNEISEKSEIFDDQFSVERPDGSNFTLKIRSTKLEDSAMYFCASSEPRDSAYEQYFGPGTRLTVT.

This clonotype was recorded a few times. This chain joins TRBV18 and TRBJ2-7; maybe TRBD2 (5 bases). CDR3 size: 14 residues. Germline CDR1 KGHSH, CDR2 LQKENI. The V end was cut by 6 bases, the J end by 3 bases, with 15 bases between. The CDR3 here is CASSYSGRNYEQYF. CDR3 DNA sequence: TGTGCCAGCTCTTACTCGGGGAGAAACTACGAGCAGTACTTC.

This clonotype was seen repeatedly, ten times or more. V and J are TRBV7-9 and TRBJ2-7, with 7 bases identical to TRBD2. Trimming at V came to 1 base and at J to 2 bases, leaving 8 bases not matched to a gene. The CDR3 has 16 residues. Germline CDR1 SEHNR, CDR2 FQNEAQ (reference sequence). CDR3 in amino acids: CASSLVVLSGAYEQYF. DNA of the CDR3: TGTGCCAGCAGCTTAGTTGTCCTCAGCGGGGCCTACGAGCAGTACTTC.

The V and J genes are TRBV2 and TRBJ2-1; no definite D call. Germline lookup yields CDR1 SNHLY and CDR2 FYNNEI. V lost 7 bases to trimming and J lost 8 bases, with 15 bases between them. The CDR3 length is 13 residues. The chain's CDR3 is CASILRAAYEQFF. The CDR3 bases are TGTGCCAGCATCCTCCGAGCAGCCTATGAGCAGTTCTTC.

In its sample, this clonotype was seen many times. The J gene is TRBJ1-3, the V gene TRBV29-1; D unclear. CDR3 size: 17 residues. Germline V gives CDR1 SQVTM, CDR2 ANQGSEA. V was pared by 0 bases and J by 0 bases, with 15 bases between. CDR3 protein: CSVEEDANIGSGNTIYF. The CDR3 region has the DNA TGCAGCGTTGAAGAAGACGCAAACATCGGCTCTGGAAACACCATATATTTT.

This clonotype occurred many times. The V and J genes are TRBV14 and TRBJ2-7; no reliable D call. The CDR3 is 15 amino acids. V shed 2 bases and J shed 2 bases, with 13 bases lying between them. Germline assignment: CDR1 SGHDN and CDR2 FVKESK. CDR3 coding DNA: TGTGCCAGCAGCCAAACCGCGCGGACGGCCTACGAGCAGTACTTC. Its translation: CASSQTARTAYEQYF.

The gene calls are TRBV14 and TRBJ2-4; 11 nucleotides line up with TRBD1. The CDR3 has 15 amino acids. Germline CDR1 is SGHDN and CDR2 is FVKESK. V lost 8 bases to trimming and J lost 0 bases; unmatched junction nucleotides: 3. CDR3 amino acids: CASAGQGGAKNIQYF. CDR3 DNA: TGTGCCAGCGCGGGACAGGGGGGAGCCAAAAACATTCAGTACTTC.

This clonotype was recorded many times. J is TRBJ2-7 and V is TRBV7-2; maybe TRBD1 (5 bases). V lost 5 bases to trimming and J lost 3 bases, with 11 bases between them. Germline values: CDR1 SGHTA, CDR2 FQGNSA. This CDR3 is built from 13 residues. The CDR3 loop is CASSMTEIYEQYF. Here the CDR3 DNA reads TGTGCCAGCAGCATGACAGAAATCTACGAGCAGTACTTC. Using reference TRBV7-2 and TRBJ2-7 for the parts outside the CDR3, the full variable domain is GAGVSQSPSNKVTEKGKDVELRCDPISGHTALYWYRQSLGQGLEFLIYFQGNSAPDKSGLPSDRFSAERTGGSVSTLTIQRTQQEDSAVYLCASSMTEIYEQYFGPGTRLTVT.

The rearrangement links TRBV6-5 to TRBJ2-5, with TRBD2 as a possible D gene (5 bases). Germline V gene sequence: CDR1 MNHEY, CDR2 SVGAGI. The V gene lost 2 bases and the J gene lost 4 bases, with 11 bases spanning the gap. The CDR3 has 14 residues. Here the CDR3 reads CASSYTGRRETQYF. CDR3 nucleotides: TGTGCCAGCAGTTACACGGGGAGAAGAGAGACCCAGTACTTC.

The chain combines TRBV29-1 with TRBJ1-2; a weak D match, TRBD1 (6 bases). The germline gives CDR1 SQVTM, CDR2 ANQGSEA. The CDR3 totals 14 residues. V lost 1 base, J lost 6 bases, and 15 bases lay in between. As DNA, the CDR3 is TGCAGCGTTGAAGTGGTCCAGGGGAGGGATGGCTACACCTTC. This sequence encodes CSVEVVQGRDGYTF. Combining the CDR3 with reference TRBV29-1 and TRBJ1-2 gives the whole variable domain SAVISQKPSRDICQRGTSLTIQCQVDSQVTMMFWYRQQPGQSLTLIATANQGSEATYESGFVIDKFPISRPNLTFSTLTVSNMSPEDSSIYLCSVEVVQGRDGYTFGSGTRLTVV.

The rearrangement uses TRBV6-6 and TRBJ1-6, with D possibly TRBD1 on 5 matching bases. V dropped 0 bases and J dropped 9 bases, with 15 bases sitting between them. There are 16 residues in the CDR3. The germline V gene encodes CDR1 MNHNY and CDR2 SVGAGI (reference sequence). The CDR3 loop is CASSYSNWAGASPLHF. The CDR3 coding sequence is TGTGCCAGCAGTTACTCGAACTGGGCCGGGGCTTCACCCCTCCACTTT.

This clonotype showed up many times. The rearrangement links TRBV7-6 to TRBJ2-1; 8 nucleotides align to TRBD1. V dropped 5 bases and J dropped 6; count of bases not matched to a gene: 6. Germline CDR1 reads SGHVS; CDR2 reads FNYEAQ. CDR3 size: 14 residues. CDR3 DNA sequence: TGTGCCAGCAGCCTTGGCGGACAGGGCAATGAGCAGTTCTTC. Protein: CASSLGGQGNEQFF.

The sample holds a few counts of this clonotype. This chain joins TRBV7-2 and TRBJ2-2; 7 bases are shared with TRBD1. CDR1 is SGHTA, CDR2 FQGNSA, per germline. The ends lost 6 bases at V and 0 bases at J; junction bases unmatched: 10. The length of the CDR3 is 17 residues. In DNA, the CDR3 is TGTGCCAGCAGTCCGGGGACAGCCCGCTCGAACACCGGGGAGCTGTTTTTT. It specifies CASSPGTARSNTGELFF.

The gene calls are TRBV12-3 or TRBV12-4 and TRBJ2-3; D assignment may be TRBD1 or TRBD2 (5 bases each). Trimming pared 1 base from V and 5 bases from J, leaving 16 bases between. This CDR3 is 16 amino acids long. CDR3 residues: CASSLGGRGARDTQYF. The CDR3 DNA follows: TGTGCCAGCAGTTTAGGTGGACGGGGCGCTAGAGATACGCAGTATTTT.

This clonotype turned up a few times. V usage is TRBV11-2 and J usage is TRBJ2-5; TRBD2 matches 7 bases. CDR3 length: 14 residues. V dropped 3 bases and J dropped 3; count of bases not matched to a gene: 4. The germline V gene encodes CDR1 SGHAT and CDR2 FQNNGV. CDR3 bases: TGTGCCAGCAGCTTCGGGACTACCAAAGAGACCCAGTACTTC. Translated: CASSFGTTKETQYF.

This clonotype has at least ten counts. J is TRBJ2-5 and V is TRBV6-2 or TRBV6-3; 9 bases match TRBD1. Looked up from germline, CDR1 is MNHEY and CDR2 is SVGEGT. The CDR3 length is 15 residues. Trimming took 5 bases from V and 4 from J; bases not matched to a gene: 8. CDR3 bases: TGTGCCAGCAGTACATACCCGGACAGGGGAGAGACCCAGTACTTC. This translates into CASSTYPDRGETQYF.

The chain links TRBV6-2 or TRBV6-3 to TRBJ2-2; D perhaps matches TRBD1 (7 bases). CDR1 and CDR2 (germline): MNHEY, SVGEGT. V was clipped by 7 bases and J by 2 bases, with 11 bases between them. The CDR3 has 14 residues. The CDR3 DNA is TGTGCCAGCACGGGGGACAGTAACACCGGGGAGCTGTTTTTT. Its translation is CASTGDSNTGELFF.

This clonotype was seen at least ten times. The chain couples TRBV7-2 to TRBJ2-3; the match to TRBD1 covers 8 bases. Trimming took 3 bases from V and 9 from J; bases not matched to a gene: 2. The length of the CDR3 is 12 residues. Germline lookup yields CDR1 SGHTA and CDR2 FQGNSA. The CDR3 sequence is CASSFTGGTQYF. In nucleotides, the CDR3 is TGTGCCAGCAGCTTTACAGGGGGGACGCAGTATTTT.

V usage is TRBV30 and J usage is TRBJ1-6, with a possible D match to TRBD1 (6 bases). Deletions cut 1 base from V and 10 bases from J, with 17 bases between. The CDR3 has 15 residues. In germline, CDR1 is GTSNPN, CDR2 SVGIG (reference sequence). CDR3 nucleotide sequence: TGTGCCTGGAGTGCAGCAGGGGCCGGGGGATCACCCCTCCACTTT. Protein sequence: CAWSAAGAGGSPLHF.

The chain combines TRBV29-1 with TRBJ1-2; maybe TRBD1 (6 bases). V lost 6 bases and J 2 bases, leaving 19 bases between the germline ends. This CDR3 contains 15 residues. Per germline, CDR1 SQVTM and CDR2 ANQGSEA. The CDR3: CSVVPGQLKNYGYTF. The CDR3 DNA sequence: TGCAGCGTCGTTCCCGGACAGTTAAAAAACTATGGCTACACCTTC.

The CDR3 DNA reads TGTGCCAGCAGCCACAATCATGGTGAGCTGTTTTTT. Translated: CASSHNHGELFF. This chain connects TRBV7-9 to TRBJ2-2, with no clear D. Trimming took off 5 bases at V and 11 bases at J, with 12 bases between the two ends. The CDR3 length is 12 residues. CDR1 and CDR2 from the germline V gene are SEHNR and FQNEAQ (reference sequence).

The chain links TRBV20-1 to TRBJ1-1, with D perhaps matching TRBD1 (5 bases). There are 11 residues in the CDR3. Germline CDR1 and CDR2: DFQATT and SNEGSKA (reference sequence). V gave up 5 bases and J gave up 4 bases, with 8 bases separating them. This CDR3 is CSAPTGTEAFF. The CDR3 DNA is TGCAGTGCTCCCACAGGCACTGAAGCTTTCTTT.

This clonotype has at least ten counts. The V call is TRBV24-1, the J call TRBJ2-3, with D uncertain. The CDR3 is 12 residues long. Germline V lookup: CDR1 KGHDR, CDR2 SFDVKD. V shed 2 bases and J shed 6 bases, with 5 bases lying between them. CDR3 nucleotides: TGTGCCACCAGTGATTATAGCGATACGCAGTATTTT. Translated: CATSDYSDTQYF.

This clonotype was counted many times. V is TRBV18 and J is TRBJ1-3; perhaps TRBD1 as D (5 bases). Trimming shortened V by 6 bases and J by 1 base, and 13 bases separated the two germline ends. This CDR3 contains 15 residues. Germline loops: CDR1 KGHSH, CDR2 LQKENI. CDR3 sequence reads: CASSEFAGSGNTIYF. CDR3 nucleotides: TGTGCCAGCTCGGAATTCGCAGGGTCTGGAAACACCATATATTTT.

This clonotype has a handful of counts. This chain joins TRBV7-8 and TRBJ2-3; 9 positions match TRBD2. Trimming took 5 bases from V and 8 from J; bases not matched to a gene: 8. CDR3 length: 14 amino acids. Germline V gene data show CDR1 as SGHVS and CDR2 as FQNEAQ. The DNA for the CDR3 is TGTGCCAGCAGCAGAGACCCGGGACTAGCTACGCAGTATTTT. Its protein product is CASSRDPGLATQYF.

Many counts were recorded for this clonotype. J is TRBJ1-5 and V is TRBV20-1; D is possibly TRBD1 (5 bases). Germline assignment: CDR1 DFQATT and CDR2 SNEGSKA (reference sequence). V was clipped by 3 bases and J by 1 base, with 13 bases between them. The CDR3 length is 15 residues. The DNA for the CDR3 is TGCAGTGCTAGGACAGTGATTGGGAGCAATCAGCCCCAGCATTTT. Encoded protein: CSARTVIGSNQPQHF.

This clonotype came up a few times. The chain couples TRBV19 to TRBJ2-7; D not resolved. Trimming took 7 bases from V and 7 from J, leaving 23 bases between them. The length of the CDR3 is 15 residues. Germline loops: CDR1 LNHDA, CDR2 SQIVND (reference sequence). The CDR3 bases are TGTGCCAGTAAGAGAGACACGTCCGGCCTGGTAGAGCAGTACTTC. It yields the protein CASKRDTSGLVEQYF.

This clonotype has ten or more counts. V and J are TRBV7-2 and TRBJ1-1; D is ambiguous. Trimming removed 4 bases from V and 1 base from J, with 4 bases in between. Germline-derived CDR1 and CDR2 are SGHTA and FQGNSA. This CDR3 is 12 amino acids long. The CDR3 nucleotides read TGTGCCAGCAGCTACAGGAACACTGAAGCTTTCTTT. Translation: CASSYRNTEAFF.

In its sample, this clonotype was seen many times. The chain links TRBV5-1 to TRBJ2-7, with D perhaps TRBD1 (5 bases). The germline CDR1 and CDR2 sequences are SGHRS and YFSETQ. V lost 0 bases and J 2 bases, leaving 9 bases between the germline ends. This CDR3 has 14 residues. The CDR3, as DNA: TGCGCCAGCAGCTTGGTAGGGGCCACCTACGAGCAGTACTTC. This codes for CASSLVGATYEQYF. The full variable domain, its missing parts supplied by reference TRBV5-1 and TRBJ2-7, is KAGVTQTPRYLIKTRGQQVTLSCSPISGHRSVSWYQQTPGQGLQFLFEYFSETQRNKGNFPGRFSGRQFSNSRSEMNVSTLELGDSALYLCASSLVGATYEQYFGPGTRLTVT.

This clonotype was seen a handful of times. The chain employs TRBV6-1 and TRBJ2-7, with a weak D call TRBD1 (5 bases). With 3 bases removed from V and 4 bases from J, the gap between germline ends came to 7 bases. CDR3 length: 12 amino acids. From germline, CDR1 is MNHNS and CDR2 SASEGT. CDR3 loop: CASSEQGYEQYF. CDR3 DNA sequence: TGTGCCAGCAGTGAGCAGGGTTACGAGCAGTACTTC.